Below are 12 T cell receptor beta chains sequenced from a single sample in a study of cytomegalovirus exposure and HLA in healthy donors. A multiplex PCR was run with 60 Vbeta primers and 13 Jbeta primers. Clones were sequenced by immunoSEQ multiplex PCR, and TCRdb holds only the in-frame ones, with some missing. The sample consists of more than 50,000 clones, approximately 70% of them appearing once. Source material: PBMCs. Receptor source: a woman aged 45-59 years in good health and CMV-seropositive.

As regards this clone: The conserved phenylalanine or tryptophan normally closing the CDR3 is absent here, so this likely arose from a read error. The V and J genes are TRBV18 and TRBJ1-4; 8 nucleotides line up with TRBD1. The germline V gene encodes CDR1 KGHSH and CDR2 LQKENI. The CDR3 extends over 14 amino acids. V lost 5 bases to trimming and J lost 7 bases; unmatched junction nucleotides: 6. This CDR3 is CASSATGEFEKLFV. CDR3 sequence (DNA): TGTGCCAGCTCAGCGACAGGGGAATTTGAAAAACTGTTTGTT.

The rearrangement joins TRBV7-8 to TRBJ2-5; 14 bases align to TRBD2. The CDR3 is 17 amino acids. Germline assignment: CDR1 SGHVS and CDR2 FQNEAQ. V dropped 4 bases and J dropped 4; count of bases not matched to a gene: 8. The CDR3 loop is CASSSQTSGGAGETQYF. CDR3 sequence (DNA): TGTGCCAGCAGCTCTCAGACTAGCGGGGGGGCGGGAGAGACCCAGTACTTC.

The chain employs TRBV27 and TRBJ2-7; 8 positions agree with TRBD1. The CDR3 spans 13 residues. Per the germline V gene, CDR1 is MNHEY and CDR2 is SMNVEV (reference sequence). With V trimmed by 8 bases and J by 2 bases, 5 bases remained unmatched. CDR3 amino acids: CASRRGQAYEQYF. CDR3 DNA sequence: TGTGCCAGCCGACGGGGACAGGCCTACGAGCAGTACTTC.

This clone was seen a single time. The J gene is TRBJ1-4, the V gene TRBV25-1, with D possibly being TRBD1 (6 bases). V lost 6 bases and J lost 7, with 15 bases in between. Germline CDR1 and CDR2: MGHDK and SYGVNS. The CDR3 loop spans 14 amino acids. CDR3 loop: CASSADRLLEKLFF. The CDR3 DNA follows: TGTGCCAGCAGCGCCGACAGGTTGCTTGAAAAACTGTTTTTT.

This clone was detected a few times. CDR3 DNA: TGCGCCAGCAGTGAGTTGGGCTGCCTCAGGCCCCAGCATTTT. Its protein product is CASSELGCLRPQHF. This rearrangement joins TRBV10-1 to TRBJ1-5; D is ambiguous. Germline V lookup: CDR1 WNHNN, CDR2 SYGVQD (reference sequence). CDR3 size: 14 residues. V dropped 1 base and J dropped 9 bases, with 13 bases sitting between them.

The V gene is TRBV9, the J gene TRBJ2-5; no clear D gene. Trimming pared 1 base from V and 5 bases from J, leaving 9 bases between. CDR1 and CDR2 (germline): SGDLS, YYNGEE. This CDR3 comprises 13 residues. The chain's CDR3 is CASSVQESETQYF. The CDR3 DNA reads as TGTGCCAGCAGCGTACAGGAATCGGAGACCCAGTACTTC.

The chain couples TRBV29-1 to TRBJ2-5, with 8 bases that match TRBD1. The DNA end is a closer match to TRBJ2-7, so the J assignment may be wrong. This CDR3 contains 12 residues. CDR1 is SQVTM, CDR2 ANQGSEA, per germline. This CDR3 is CSVDQGAHEQYF. Here the CDR3 DNA reads TGCAGCGTTGATCAGGGGGCCCACGAGCAGTACTTC.

The chain joins TRBV4-2 to TRBJ2-2, with D perhaps TRBD1 (5 bases). The CDR3 length is 16 residues. Germline V gene data show CDR1 as LGHNA and CDR2 as YNFKEQ. Trimming removed 6 bases from V and 2 bases from J, with 16 bases in between. The CDR3 protein is CASSHRMTVNTGELFF. The CDR3 DNA reads TGTGCCAGCAGTCATAGAATGACAGTAAACACCGGGGAGCTGTTTTTT.

This clone has more than one count but fewer than ten. The V call is TRBV2, the J call TRBJ1-2; perhaps TRBD1 as D (6 bases). V gave up 7 bases and J gave up 7 bases, with 19 bases separating them. This CDR3 has 14 amino acids. CDR1 is SNHLY, CDR2 FYNNEI, per germline. The CDR3 bases are TGTGCCAGCAAGGCGGGGGCCACGTATGGTGGCTACACCTTC. Amino acids: CASKAGATYGGYTF.

V gene TRBV25-1 combines with J gene TRBJ2-5; 10 bases line up with TRBD1. The J call may be in error: the DNA end matches TRBJ2-7 better. Germline CDR1 and CDR2: MGHDK and SYGVNS. The length of the CDR3 is 14 residues. The CDR3 sequence is CASTRDRGSYEQYF. The CDR3 coding sequence is TGTGCCAGCACCCGGGACAGGGGATCCTACGAGCAGTACTTC.

The J gene is TRBJ2-1, the V gene TRBV29-1; 7 bases match TRBD2. This CDR3 comprises 15 residues. CDR1 and CDR2 from the germline V gene are SQVTM and ANQGSEA. V was pared by 2 bases and J by 3 bases, with 7 bases of the junction left unmatched. The CDR3 here is CSVEPSAGLYNEQFF. CDR3 nucleotides: TGCAGCGTTGAACCTTCAGCGGGGCTCTACAATGAGCAGTTCTTC.

V gene TRBV5-6 combines with J gene TRBJ1-2; 7 bases map to TRBD1. The CDR3 extends over 14 amino acids. Unmatched junction bases numbered 8, after V lost 5 bases and J lost 4 bases. Germline CDR1 reads SGHDT; CDR2 reads YYEEEE. The CDR3 coding sequence is TGTGCCAGCAGGAACCAGGGGGTGAGCTATGGCTACACCTTC. Protein sequence: CASRNQGVSYGYTF.